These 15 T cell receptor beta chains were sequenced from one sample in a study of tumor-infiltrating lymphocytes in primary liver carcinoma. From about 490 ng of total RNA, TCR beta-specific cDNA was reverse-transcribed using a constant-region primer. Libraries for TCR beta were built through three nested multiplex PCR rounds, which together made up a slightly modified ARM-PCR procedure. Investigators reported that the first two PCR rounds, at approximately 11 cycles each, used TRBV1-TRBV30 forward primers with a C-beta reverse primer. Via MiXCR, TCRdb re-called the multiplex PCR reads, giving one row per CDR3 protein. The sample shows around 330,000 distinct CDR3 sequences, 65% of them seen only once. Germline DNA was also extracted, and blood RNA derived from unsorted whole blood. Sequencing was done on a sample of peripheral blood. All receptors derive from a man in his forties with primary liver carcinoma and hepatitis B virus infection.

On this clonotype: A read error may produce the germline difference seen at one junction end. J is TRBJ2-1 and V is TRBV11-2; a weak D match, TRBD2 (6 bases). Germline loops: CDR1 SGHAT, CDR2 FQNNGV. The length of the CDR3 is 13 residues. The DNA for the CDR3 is TGTGCCAGCAGTCTCCGGGAGTACAATGAGCACTTCTTC. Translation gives CASSLREYNEHFF.

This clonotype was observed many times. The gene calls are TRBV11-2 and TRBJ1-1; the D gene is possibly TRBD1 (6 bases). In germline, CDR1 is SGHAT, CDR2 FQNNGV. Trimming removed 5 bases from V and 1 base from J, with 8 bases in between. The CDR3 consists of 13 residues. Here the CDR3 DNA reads TGTGCCAGCAGCGTGGACAGGAACACTGAAGCTTTCTTT. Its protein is CASSVDRNTEAFF. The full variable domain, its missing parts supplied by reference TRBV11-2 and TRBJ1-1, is EAGVAQSPRYKIIEKRQSVAFWCNPISGHATLYWYQQILGQGPKLLIQFQNNGVVDDSQLPKDRFSAERLKGVDSTLKIQPAKLEDSAVYLCASSVDRNTEAFFGQGTRLTVV.

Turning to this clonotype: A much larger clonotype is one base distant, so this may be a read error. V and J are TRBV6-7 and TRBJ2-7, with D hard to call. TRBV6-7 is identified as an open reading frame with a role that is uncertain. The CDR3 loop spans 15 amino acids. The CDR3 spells CASSYPWRISYVQYF. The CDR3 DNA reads TGTGCCAGCAGTTACCCCTGGAGAATCTCCTACGTGCAGTACTTC.

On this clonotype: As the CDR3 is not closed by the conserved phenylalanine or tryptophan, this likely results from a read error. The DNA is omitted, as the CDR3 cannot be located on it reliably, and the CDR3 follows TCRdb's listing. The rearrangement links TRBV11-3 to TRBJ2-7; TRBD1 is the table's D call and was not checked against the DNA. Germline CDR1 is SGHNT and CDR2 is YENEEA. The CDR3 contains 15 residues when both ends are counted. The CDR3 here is CARALNSGGQDEQYS.

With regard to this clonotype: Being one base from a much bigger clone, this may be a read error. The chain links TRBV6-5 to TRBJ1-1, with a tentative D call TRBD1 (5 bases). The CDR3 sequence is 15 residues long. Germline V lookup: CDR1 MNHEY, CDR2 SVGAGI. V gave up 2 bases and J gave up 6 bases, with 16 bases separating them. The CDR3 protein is CASSYGAGMVAEAFF. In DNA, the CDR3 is TGTGCCAGCAGTTACGGGGCGGGGATGGTAGCTGAAGCTTTCTTT.

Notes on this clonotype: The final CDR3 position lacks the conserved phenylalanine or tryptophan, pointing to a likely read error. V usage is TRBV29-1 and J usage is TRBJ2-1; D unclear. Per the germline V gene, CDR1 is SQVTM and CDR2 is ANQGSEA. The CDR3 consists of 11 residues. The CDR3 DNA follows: TGCAGCATTGAACTCGGCGATGAGCAGTTCTTA. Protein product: CSIELGDEQFL.

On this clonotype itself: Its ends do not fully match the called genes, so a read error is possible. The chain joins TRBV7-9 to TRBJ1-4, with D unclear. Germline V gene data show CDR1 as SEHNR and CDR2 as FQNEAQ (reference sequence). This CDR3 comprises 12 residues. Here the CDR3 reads CTSSLAGEKLFF. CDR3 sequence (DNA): TGTACCAGCAGCTTAGCTGGGGAGAAACTGTTTTTT.

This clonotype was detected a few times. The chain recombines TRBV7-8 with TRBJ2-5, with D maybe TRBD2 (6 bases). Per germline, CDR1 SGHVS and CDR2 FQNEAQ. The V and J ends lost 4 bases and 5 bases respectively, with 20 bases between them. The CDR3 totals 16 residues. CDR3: CASSSLQAGPWETQYF. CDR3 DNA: TGTGCCAGCAGCTCTCTCCAGGCGGGACCGTGGGAGACCCAGTACTTC.

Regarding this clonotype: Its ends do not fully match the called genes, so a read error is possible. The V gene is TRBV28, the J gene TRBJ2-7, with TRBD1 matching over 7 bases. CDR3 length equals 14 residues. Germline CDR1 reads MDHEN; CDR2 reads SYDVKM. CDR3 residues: CASSFPDRFYEQCF. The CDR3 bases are TGTGCCAGCAGTTTCCCGGACAGGTTCTACGAGCAGTGCTTC.

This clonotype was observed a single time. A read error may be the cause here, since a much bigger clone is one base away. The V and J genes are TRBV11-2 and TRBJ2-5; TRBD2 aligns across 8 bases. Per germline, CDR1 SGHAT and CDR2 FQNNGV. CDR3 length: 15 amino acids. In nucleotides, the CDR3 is TGTACCAGCAGCCAAGCGGGAGTCCCGAGAGAGACCCAGTACTTC. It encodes CTSSQAGVPRETQYF.

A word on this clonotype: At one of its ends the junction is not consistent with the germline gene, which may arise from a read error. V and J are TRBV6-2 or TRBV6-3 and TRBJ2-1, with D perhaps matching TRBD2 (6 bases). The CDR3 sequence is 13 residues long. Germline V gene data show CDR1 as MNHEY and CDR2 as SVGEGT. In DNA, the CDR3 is TGTGCAAGCAGTTACCTAGCGTTCGATGAGCAGTTCTTC. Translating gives CASSYLAFDEQFF.

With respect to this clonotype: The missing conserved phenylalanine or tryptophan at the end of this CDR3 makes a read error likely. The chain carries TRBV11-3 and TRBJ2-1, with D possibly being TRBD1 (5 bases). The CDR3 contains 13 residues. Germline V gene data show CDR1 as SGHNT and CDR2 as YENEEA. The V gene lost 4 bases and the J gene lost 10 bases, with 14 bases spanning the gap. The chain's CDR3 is CASSSQDDSEQFI. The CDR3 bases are TGTGCCAGCAGCTCCCAGGATGACAGCGAGCAGTTCATC.

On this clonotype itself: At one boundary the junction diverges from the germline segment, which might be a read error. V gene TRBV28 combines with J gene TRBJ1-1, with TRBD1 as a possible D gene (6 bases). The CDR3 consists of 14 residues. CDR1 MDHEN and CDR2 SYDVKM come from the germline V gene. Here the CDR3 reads CASSLKLGDTEALF. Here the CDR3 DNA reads TGTGCCAGCAGTTTAAAACTAGGGGACACTGAAGCTCTCTTT.

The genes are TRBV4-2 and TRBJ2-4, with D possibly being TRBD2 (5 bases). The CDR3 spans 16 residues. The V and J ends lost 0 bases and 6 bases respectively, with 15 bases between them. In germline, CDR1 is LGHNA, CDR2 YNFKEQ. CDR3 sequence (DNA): TGTGCCAGCAGCCAAGAACTAGAGGGAGCTGTAAACATTCAGTACTTC. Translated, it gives CASSQELEGAVNIQYF.

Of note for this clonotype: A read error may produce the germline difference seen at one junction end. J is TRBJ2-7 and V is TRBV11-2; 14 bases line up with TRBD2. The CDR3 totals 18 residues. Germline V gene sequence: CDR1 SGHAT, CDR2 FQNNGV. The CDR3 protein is CASSPGLAGESRTYEQYF. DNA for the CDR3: TGTGCCAGCAGTCCGGGACTAGCGGGAGAAAGTCGCACCTACGAGCAATACTTC. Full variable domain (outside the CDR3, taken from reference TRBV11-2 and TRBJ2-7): EAGVAQSPRYKIIEKRQSVAFWCNPISGHATLYWYQQILGQGPKLLIQFQNNGVVDDSQLPKDRFSAERLKGVDSTLKIQPAKLEDSAVYLCASSPGLAGESRTYEQYFGPGTRLTVT.